This T cell receptor beta chain was identified during a study of OX40 agonist ivuxolimab in advanced cancers. Study outcomes and limitations: CD4+ and CD8+ blood T cells expanded clonally by week 6 at 0.1 to 3.0 mg/kg.

There are 15 residues in the CDR3. V gave up 5 bases and J gave up 2 bases; unmatched junction bases: 5. Germline V gene sequence: CDR1 MNHNY, CDR2 SVGAGI (reference sequence). Here immunoSEQ multiplex PCR was the method, and the copy in TCRdb shows in-frame clones only, minus some. Here the sample spans some 72,000 clones, 80% to 95% being singletons. As concerns this clone: Its antigen is currently unknown.

This chain links TRBV6-6 with TRBJ2-1; 8 positions match TRBD2. This clonotype was sampled from an adult with an advanced solid tumor such as melanoma, head and neck, liver or kidney cancer. The material sequenced was CD4+ or CD8+ T cells sorted from blood, taken in a trial of the OX40 agonist ivuxolimab. The CDR3 region is CASSPKRGTYNEQFF. The CDR3 nucleotides are TGTGCCAGCAGTCCAAAGCGGGGGACCTACAATGAGCAGTTCTTC.